The 20 T cell receptor beta chains listed next were all sequenced from one sample in a study of response to subunit inactivated influenza vaccine. TCRdb called the RT-PCR reads again in MiXCR, with one record for every CDR3 protein. The repertoire holds about 530,000 distinct CDR3 sequences, with approximately 12% as singletons. The starting material was PBMCs from blood, obtained around seven weeks after vaccination. The receptors shown here come from a man aged 45-65 years who received an inactivated influenza vaccine.

In its sample, this clonotype was seen many times. The DNA of the CDR3 is TGCGCCAGCAGCTTGGTTGGGATCTCCGACCCCTATAATTCACCCCTCCACTTT. Its protein is CASSLVGISDPYNSPLHF. The chain is built from TRBV5-1 and TRBJ1-6, with no clear D. The CDR3 is 18 amino acids. CDR1 and CDR2 from the germline V gene are SGHRS and YFSETQ. Trimming cost V 0 bases and J 2 bases, with 15 bases left between them. The full variable domain, in which reference TRBV5-1 and TRBJ1-6 provide the parts outside the CDR3, is KAGVTQTPRYLIKTRGQQVTLSCSPISGHRSVSWYQQTPGQGLQFLFEYFSETQRNKGNFPGRFSGRQFSNSRSEMNVSTLELGDSALYLCASSLVGISDPYNSPLHFGNGTRLTVT.

In regard to this clonotype: It may be a read error: a sequence one base away is much more abundant. The CDR3 DNA reads TGTGCCAACAGTTCCGGGGATACGCAGTATTTT. It is translated as CANSSGDTQYF. V gene TRBV6-5 combines with J gene TRBJ2-3; D not certain. This CDR3 region has 11 residues. Germline CDR1 MNHEY, CDR2 SVGAGI.

This clonotype was detected many times. The J gene is TRBJ2-5, the V gene TRBV5-1; TRBD2 is a possible D gene (5 bases). Germline-derived CDR1 and CDR2 are SGHRS and YFSETQ. With 4 bases removed from V and 1 base from J, the gap between germline ends came to 8 bases. This CDR3 contains 13 residues. The CDR3 region is CASSLDFQETQYF. The CDR3 DNA follows: TGCGCCAGCAGCCTGGACTTCCAAGAGACCCAGTACTTC. The full variable domain, its missing parts supplied by reference TRBV5-1 and TRBJ2-5, is KAGVTQTPRYLIKTRGQQVTLSCSPISGHRSVSWYQQTPGQGLQFLFEYFSETQRNKGNFPGRFSGRQFSNSRSEMNVSTLELGDSALYLCASSLDFQETQYFGPGTRLLVL.

V and J are TRBV18 and TRBJ1-1; 9 bases are a match to TRBD1. Germline V gene sequence: CDR1 KGHSH, CDR2 LQKENI. The CDR3 covers 15 residues. J lost 2 bases, V lost 1 base, and 2 bases had no gene match. CDR3 protein: CASSPRTGENTEAFF. The CDR3, as DNA: TGTGCCAGCTCACCACGGACAGGGGAAAACACTGAAGCTTTCTTT.

V gene TRBV4-1 combines with J gene TRBJ2-2, with 7 bases fitting TRBD1. V shed 2 bases and J 6 bases; nucleotides not matched to a gene: 6. The CDR3 covers 15 residues. Germline CDR1 and CDR2: MGHRA and YSYEKL. The CDR3 nucleotides read TGCGCCAGCAGCCAAAACAGACAGGGTCCCGGGGAGCTGTTTTTT. It translates to CASSQNRQGPGELFF.

This clonotype occurred a few times. The rearrangement joins TRBV20-1 to TRBJ2-7, with a tentative D call TRBD2 (7 bases). V lost 0 bases and J lost 5, with 29 bases in between. Germline assignment: CDR1 DFQATT and CDR2 SNEGSKA (reference sequence). There are 19 residues in the CDR3. The CDR3, as DNA: TGCAGTGCTAGAGATCCAAACCCCGCAGCGGGACGGGACATAAACGAGCAGTACTTC. This gives the protein CSARDPNPAAGRDINEQYF.

This chain joins TRBV3-1 and TRBJ2-2, with D unresolved. The CDR3 length is 15 residues. Trimming stripped 1 base from V and 4 bases from J, with 10 bases between. Germline CDR1 reads LGHDT; CDR2 reads YNNKEL (reference sequence). The CDR3 sequence: CASSQVPGGTGELFF. CDR3 nucleotide sequence: TGTGCCAGCAGCCAAGTTCCGGGTGGCACCGGGGAGCTGTTTTTT.

J is TRBJ2-1 and V is TRBV28; a possible D gene is TRBD1 (6 bases). Germline-derived CDR1 and CDR2 are MDHEN and SYDVKM. V was trimmed by 5 bases and J by 8 bases, leaving 19 bases between them. The CDR3 loop spans 15 amino acids. The CDR3 nucleotides are TGTGCCAGCAGTGATACCCTCGGACAGATCTATGAGCAGTTCTTC. It specifies CASSDTLGQIYEQFF.

This clonotype was observed a few times. The chain is built from TRBV7-2 and TRBJ2-5; D is possibly TRBD1 (6 bases). The V and J ends lost 5 bases and 3 bases respectively, with 10 bases between them. CDR1 SGHTA and CDR2 FQGNSA come from the germline V gene. The CDR3 is 13 amino acids. The CDR3 protein is CASSTRQEETQYF. In nucleotides, the CDR3 is TGTGCCAGCAGCACCCGACAGGAAGAGACCCAGTACTTC.

The V gene is TRBV3-1, the J gene TRBJ2-7, with a possible D match to TRBD1 (5 bases). With 3 bases removed from V and 6 bases from J, the gap between germline ends came to 12 bases. CDR3 length equals 13 residues. Germline CDR1 reads LGHDT; CDR2 reads YNNKEL (reference sequence). The CDR3 loop reads CASSHLDKAEQYF. The CDR3 region has the DNA TGTGCCAGCAGCCACCTGGACAAAGCCGAGCAGTACTTC.

The V and J genes are TRBV7-2 and TRBJ1-2; TRBD1 aligns across 9 bases. The germline V gene has CDR1 SGHTA and CDR2 FQGNSA. The CDR3 covers 14 residues. The junction had 2 bases not matched to a gene; V was cut back by 4 bases and J by 2 bases. Written as DNA, the CDR3 is TGTGCCAGCAGCTGGGACAGGGCGAACTATGGCTACACCTTC. Its protein product is CASSWDRANYGYTF. The full variable domain, with the rest looked up from reference TRBV7-2 and TRBJ1-2, is GAGVSQSPSNKVTEKGKDVELRCDPISGHTALYWYRQSLGQGLEFLIYFQGNSAPDKSGLPSDRFSAERTGGSVSTLTIQRTQQEDSAVYLCASSWDRANYGYTFGSGTRLTVV.

This clonotype was counted at least ten times. The chain carries TRBV5-1 and TRBJ1-5; 7 nucleotides match TRBD1. V dropped 0 bases and J dropped 4; count of bases not matched to a gene: 4. Looked up from germline, CDR1 is SGHRS and CDR2 is YFSETQ. The CDR3 consists of 15 residues. This chain's CDR3 is CASSLGQGINQPQHF. The CDR3 DNA follows: TGCGCCAGCAGCTTGGGACAGGGCATTAATCAGCCCCAGCATTTT.

The J gene is TRBJ2-1, the V gene TRBV7-2, with 8 bases that match TRBD2. In germline, CDR1 is SGHTA, CDR2 FQGNSA. Germline trimming cut 6 bases from V and 6 bases from J; bases unmatched to any gene: 13. The CDR3 contains 16 residues. As DNA, the CDR3 is TGTGCCAGCAGGGGCCCCCCAGCGGGAGAAAGCAATGAGCAGTTCTTC. Protein product: CASRGPPAGESNEQFF. The variable domain in full, completed from reference TRBV7-2 and TRBJ2-1, reads GAGVSQSPSNKVTEKGKDVELRCDPISGHTALYWYRQSLGQGLEFLIYFQGNSAPDKSGLPSDRFSAERTGGSVSTLTIQRTQQEDSAVYLCASRGPPAGESNEQFFGPGTRLTVL.

The chain joins TRBV6-5 to TRBJ1-1; D is undetermined. Trimming pared 2 bases from V and 11 bases from J, leaving 9 bases between. CDR1 is MNHEY and CDR2 is SVGAGI in the germline V gene. The CDR3 runs 11 residues. This CDR3 is CASSYGGGAFF. Here the CDR3 DNA reads TGTGCCAGCAGTTACGGTGGAGGGGCTTTCTTT.

This clonotype was recorded a few times. The chain couples TRBV7-2 to TRBJ1-6, with D possibly being TRBD1 (6 bases). CDR1 is SGHTA, CDR2 FQGNSA, per germline. The CDR3 contains 16 residues. Between the trimmed V and J ends, which lost 1 base and 9 bases, there was a span of 16 bases. The CDR3 DNA reads as TGTGCCAGCAGCTTAGTTGGATCGGGGGGCTTTTCACCCCTCCACTTT. Amino acids: CASSLVGSGGFSPLHF.

This clonotype was recorded a few times. The chain couples TRBV7-2 to TRBJ1-5, with 9 bases aligning to TRBD1. Germline CDR1 and CDR2: SGHTA and FQGNSA. V trimming: 5 bases; J trimming: 6 bases; junction bases outside the gene matches: 8. This CDR3 has 15 amino acids. This CDR3 is CASSQGQGRFQPQHF. The CDR3 DNA reads TGTGCCAGCAGCCAGGGACAGGGCCGTTTTCAGCCCCAGCATTTT.

This chain connects TRBV12-3 or TRBV12-4 to TRBJ1-2; 10 positions match TRBD1. V dropped 5 bases and J dropped 6; count of bases not matched to a gene: 6. This CDR3 is 14 amino acids long. CDR3 nucleotides: TGTGCCAGCAGTGCCTGGGACAGGGGAAATGGCTACACCTTC. This gives the protein CASSAWDRGNGYTF.

This sequence joins TRBV6-5 and TRBJ2-7, with D unresolved. CDR3 length: 13 residues. Germline V CDR1 and CDR2: MNHEY, SVGAGI. V gave up 2 bases and J gave up 0 bases, with 5 bases separating them. The CDR3 region is CASSYRFSYEQYF. Written as DNA, the CDR3 is TGTGCCAGCAGTTACCGATTCTCCTACGAGCAGTACTTC.

V is TRBV5-1 and J is TRBJ2-1, with a possible D match to TRBD1 (6 bases). There are 17 residues in the CDR3. Looked up from germline, CDR1 is SGHRS and CDR2 is YFSETQ. Deletions cut 5 bases from V and 0 bases from J, with 18 bases between. In DNA, the CDR3 is TGCGCCAGCAGACCTTCCAGGGGAATCGGCTCCTACAATGAGCAGTTCTTC. It translates to CASRPSRGIGSYNEQFF.

This rearrangement joins TRBV7-8 to TRBJ1-1, with D hard to call. The germline CDR1 and CDR2 sequences are SGHVS and FQNEAQ. The length of the CDR3 is 15 residues. V shed 5 bases and J shed 7 bases, with 20 bases lying between them. DNA for the CDR3: TGTGCCAGCAGCACAGATGGACCGGGCGCCGTTGAAGCTTTCTTT. This codes for CASSTDGPGAVEAFF.